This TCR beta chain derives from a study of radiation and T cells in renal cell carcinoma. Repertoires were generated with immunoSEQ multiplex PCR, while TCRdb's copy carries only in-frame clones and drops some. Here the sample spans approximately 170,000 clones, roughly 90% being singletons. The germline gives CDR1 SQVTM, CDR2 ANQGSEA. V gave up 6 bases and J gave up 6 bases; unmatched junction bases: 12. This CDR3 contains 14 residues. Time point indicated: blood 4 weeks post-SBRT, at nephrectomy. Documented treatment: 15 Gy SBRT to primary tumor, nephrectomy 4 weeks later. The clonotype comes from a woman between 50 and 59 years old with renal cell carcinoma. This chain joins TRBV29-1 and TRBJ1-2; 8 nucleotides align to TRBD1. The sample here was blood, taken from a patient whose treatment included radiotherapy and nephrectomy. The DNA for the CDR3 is TGCAGCGTATCCGGGACAGGATTTTTAAATGGCTACACCTTC. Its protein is CSVSGTGFLNGYTF.